The rows below give T cell receptor beta chains drawn from one sample of a study of blood T cell repertoires in COVID-19. TCRdb's table, derived via immunoSEQ multiplex PCR, lists solely in-frame clones and lacks some. The sample lists 140,000 to 150,000 clones, 80% to 90% occurring once. Sequencing used PBMCs or T cells enriched from blood (not recorded which). These receptor sequences come from a woman between 50 and 59 years old with acute COVID-19. Both conserved end residues are part of each CDR3. Fields, in order: D gene, clone size, J gene, V gene, CDR3 protein, CDR3 DNA. A D gene is named only where the DNA matches it firmly. Part of the rows lack a size; the others show once, few, many or a class for expanded clones.

>.|.|TRBJ2-3|TRBV30
CAWGFGDTQYF
TGTGCCTGGGGATTCGGGGATACGCAGTATTTT
>TRBD2|.|TRBJ2-7|TRBV7-8
CASSSFSGSNYEQYF
TGTGCCAGCAGCTCATTTAGCGGGAGTAATTACGAGCAGTACTTC
>TRBD2|.|TRBJ2-1|TRBV19
CASSRGAGASNEQFF
TGTGCCAGCAGCCGAGGAGCGGGAGCCAGCAATGAGCAGTTCTTC
>TRBD2|.|TRBJ2-1|TRBV11-2
CASSLGGGNEQFF
TGTGCCAGCAGCTTAGGGGGGGGGAATGAGCAGTTCTTC
>TRBD2|.|TRBJ2-1|TRBV6-4
CASSQLAARRNEQFF
TGTGCCAGCAGTCAACTAGCGGCGCGCCGAAATGAGCAGTTCTTC
>.|.|TRBJ2-1|TRBV4-1
CASSQDYSNEQFF
TGCGCCAGCAGCCAAGACTACTCAAATGAGCAGTTCTTC
>.|.|TRBJ2-5|TRBV27
CASSLKGRETQYF
TGTGCCAGCAGTTTAAAGGGGCGCGAGACCCAGTACTTC
>.|.|TRBJ1-2|TRBV3-1/TRBV3-2
CASSQAGHGGYTF
TGTGCCAGCAGCCAGGCAGGACACGGCGGCTACACCTTC
>TRBD1|.|TRBJ2-2|TRBV15
CATSRDRQGLGNTGELFF
TGTGCCACCAGCAGGGATCGACAGGGGTTAGGGAACACCGGGGAGCTGTTTTTT
>.|.|TRBJ2-1|TRBV10-3
CAIGAGTAQQFF
TGTGCCATCGGGGCTGGGACTGCACAGCAGTTCTTC
>TRBD2|.|TRBJ2-7|TRBV27
CASSSGTDGGQYF
TGTGCCAGCAGTAGCGGGACGGATGGAGGGCAGTACTTC
>.|few|TRBJ2-3|TRBV2
CASSREVPSTDTQYF
TGTGCCAGCAGTCGGGAAGTTCCTAGCACAGATACGCAGTATTTT
>TRBD2|.|TRBJ2-3|TRBV4-2
CASSQRGEGLAESLTSTDTQYF
TGTGCCAGCAGCCAGCGGGGGGAGGGACTAGCGGAGTCCCTGACTAGCACAGATACGCAGTATTTT
>TRBD2|.|TRBJ2-2|TRBV6-5
CASSPGTSGTGELFF
TGTGCCAGCAGTCCCGGGACTAGCGGCACCGGGGAGCTGTTTTTT
>.|once|TRBJ1-2|TRBV5-1
CASSLDTGTYGYTF
TGCGCCAGCAGCTTGGACACAGGTACCTATGGCTACACCTTC
>.|.|TRBJ2-7|TRBV7-9
CASSSDVGDEQYF
TGTGCCAGCAGCTCAGATGTAGGGGACGAGCAGTACTTC
>TRBD2|.|TRBJ2-7|TRBV24-1
CATSDLASGVYYEQYF
TGTGCCACCAGTGATTTAGCTAGCGGGGTATACTACGAGCAGTACTTC
>TRBD2|.|TRBJ2-7|TRBV25-1
CASSLSGTQWGEQYF
TGTGCCAGCAGTCTTAGCGGGACCCAATGGGGGGAGCAGTACTTC
>.|once|TRBJ1-4|TRBV7-9
CASSLRPGLDEKLFF
TGTGCCAGCAGCTTGAGACCGGGACTGGATGAAAAACTGTTTTTT
>.|few|TRBJ1-4|TRBV6-5
CASKDSGWNEKLFF
TGTGCCAGCAAGGATAGCGGTTGGAATGAAAAACTGTTTTTT
>TRBD2|.|TRBJ2-1|TRBV9
CASSLGLAGGGLDEQFF
TGTGCCAGCAGCTTGGGACTAGCGGGAGGGGGCTTAGATGAGCAGTTCTTC
>.|.|TRBJ1-5|TRBV2
CASAQLRQDRNQPQHF
TGTGCCAGCGCACAGCTAAGACAGGACCGCAATCAGCCCCAGCATTTT
>.|.|TRBJ2-3|TRBV12-3/TRBV12-4
CASSLSGADTQYF
TGTGCCAGCAGTTTGTCAGGGGCAGATACGCAGTATTTT
>TRBD1|.|TRBJ1-6|TRBV19
CASSMLDRGNSPLHF
TGTGCCAGTAGTATGCTAGACAGGGGGAATTCACCCCTCCACTTT
>.|.|TRBJ2-7|TRBV4-3
CASSFMAGAYEQYF
TGCGCCAGCAGCTTCATGGCAGGGGCCTACGAGCAGTACTTC
>.|.|TRBJ2-2|TRBV11-2
CASSLGLANTGELFF
TGTGCCAGCAGCTTAGGGCTAGCGAACACCGGGGAGCTGTTTTTT
>TRBD1|once|TRBJ2-7|TRBV19
CARVVEGGQVVVCAYEQYF
TGTGCCAGGGTTGTCGAGGGGGGACAGGTCGTAGTGTGCGCCTACGAGCAGTACTTC
>.|few|TRBJ1-1|TRBV7-3
CASSSQGREDTEAFF
TGTGCCAGCAGCTCCCAGGGGCGGGAGGACACTGAAGCTTTCTTT
>TRBD1|.|TRBJ2-1|TRBV7-3
CASSLRDSNEQFF
TGTGCCAGCAGCTTAAGGGACAGCAATGAGCAGTTCTTC
>TRBD2|few|TRBJ2-1|TRBV7-2
CASSLEIAGGNEQFF
TGTGCCAGCAGCTTAGAAATTGCGGGAGGAAATGAGCAGTTCTTC
>.|.|TRBJ2-3|TRBV21-1
CASSTRRGGSTDTQYF
TGTGCCAGCAGCACGCGCAGGGGCGGCAGCACAGATACGCAGTATTTT
>.|.|TRBJ2-5|TRBV19
CASSLWAGQQETQYF
TGTGCCAGTAGTCTTTGGGCGGGACAGCAAGAGACCCAGTACTTC
>TRBD2|.|TRBJ2-1|TRBV5-4
CASSLGGGRSNNEQFF
TGTGCCAGCAGCTTGGGGGGCGGGAGGAGTAACAATGAGCAGTTCTTC
>TRBD2|.|TRBJ2-5|TRBV27
CASSLYTSGDLETQYF
TGTGCCAGCAGTTTATACACTAGCGGAGACCTTGAGACCCAGTACTTC
>TRBD1|.|TRBJ2-3|TRBV27
CATNVQGTDTQYF
TGTGCCACCAACGTACAGGGGACAGATACGCAGTATTTT
>TRBD1|once|TRBJ1-2|TRBV19
CASSKGQDYGYTF
TGTGCCAGTAGTAAAGGACAGGACTATGGCTACACCTTC
>TRBD2|.|TRBJ2-3|TRBV7-3
CASSFSGGTDTQYF
TGTGCCAGCAGCTTCAGCGGGGGCACAGATACGCAGTATTTT
>TRBD1|many|TRBJ2-6|TRBV2
CASSVQGAGANVLTF
TGTGCCAGCAGTGTACAGGGGGCCGGGGCCAACGTCCTGACTTTC
>.|.|TRBJ2-2|TRBV7-2
CASSLLWGGGTGELFF
TGTGCCAGCAGCTTGCTTTGGGGAGGGGGGACCGGGGAGCTGTTTTTT
>TRBD1|.|TRBJ2-5|TRBV5-4
CASSFGQGKETQYF
TGTGCCAGCAGCTTCGGACAGGGTAAGGAGACCCAGTACTTC
>.|.|TRBJ1-1|TRBV27
CASLDLGVNTEAFF
TGTGCCAGCTTGGACTTGGGTGTTAACACTGAAGCTTTCTTT
>TRBD2|.|TRBJ2-1|TRBV7-2
CASSSSSGRVYNEQFF
TGTGCCAGCAGCTCGTCGAGCGGGAGGGTGTACAATGAGCAGTTCTTC
>.|.|TRBJ2-3|TRBV7-3
CASRYEAYSDTQYF
TGTGCCAGCAGGTACGAGGCCTACTCAGATACGCAGTATTTT
>.|once|TRBJ1-2|TRBV7-9
CASSLGRDWAYGYTF
TGTGCCAGCAGCTTAGGTCGGGATTGGGCCTATGGCTACACCTTC
>TRBD2|.|TRBJ2-3|TRBV7-2
CASSLVASGYTDTQYF
TGTGCCAGCAGCTTAGTGGCTAGCGGATACACAGATACGCAGTATTTT
>.|.|TRBJ1-3|TRBV27
CASSARGGISGNTIYF
TGTGCCAGCAGTGCCCGGGGGGGCATCTCTGGAAACACCATATATTTT
>.|.|TRBJ2-7|TRBV6-5
CASSYSGGDGHYEQYF
TGTGCCAGCAGTTACTCTGGAGGGGACGGTCACTACGAGCAGTACTTC
>TRBD1|.|TRBJ1-5|TRBV27
CASSFGQGDNQPQHF
TGTGCCAGCAGTTTTGGACAGGGGGACAATCAGCCCCAGCATTTT
>.|.|TRBJ2-7|TRBV5-6
CASSTSGSYEQYF
TGTGCCAGCAGCACATCAGGGTCCTACGAGCAGTACTTC
>.|.|TRBJ1-2|TRBV6-5
CASSYSRQAASGYTF
TGTGCCAGCAGTTACTCCAGACAGGCTGCTAGTGGCTACACCTTC
>.|.|TRBJ2-6|TRBV12-3/TRBV12-4
CASSGNGANVLTF
TGTGCCAGTTCAGGGAACGGGGCCAACGTCCTGACTTTC
>.|.|TRBJ1-4|TRBV5-4
CASSLLEKLFF
TGTGCCAGCAGCTTGTTAGAAAAACTGTTTTTT